The 19 T cell receptor beta chains in this list originate from one sample, sequenced in a study of shared clonotypes between healthy human individuals. Naive-designated CD8 cells lacked CD45RO, were positively enriched for CCR7, and omitted terminally differentiated effector memory CD45RA+ cells. Sequencing used immunoSEQ multiplex PCR; TCRdb keeps in-frame clones, though not all of them. The profile shows 1.5 million to 2.5 million clones, about 95% of them singletons. Sequencing used naive CD8+ T cells sorted from blood. These receptors were taken from a man between 18 and 35 years old in good health.

This chain links TRBV11-2 with TRBJ2-7, with 7 nucleotides matching TRBD2. CDR3 size: 14 residues. Germline V gene lookup returns CDR1 SGHAT and CDR2 FQNNGV. V was pared by 2 bases and J by 2 bases, with 3 bases of the junction left unmatched. The chain's CDR3 is CASSLPRETYEQYF. The CDR3 region has the DNA TGTGCCAGCAGCTTACCGCGGGAGACCTACGAGCAGTACTTC.

The chain links TRBV7-8 to TRBJ2-7; the D gene is possibly TRBD1 (6 bases). Per germline, CDR1 SGHVS and CDR2 FQNEAQ. The V end lost 4 bases, the J end lost 4 bases, and 11 bases lay between the germline ends. The CDR3 spans 13 residues. The CDR3 nucleotides are TGTGCCAGCAGCTCGGACAGAACTTACGAGCAGTACTTC. This codes for CASSSDRTYEQYF.

In regard to this clone: The sample contains more than one DNA sequence encoding this CDR3. V usage is TRBV7-6 and J usage is TRBJ2-7; no firm D call. The germline gives CDR1 SGHVS, CDR2 FNYEAQ. With 0 bases removed from V and 7 bases from J, the gap between germline ends came to 7 bases. CDR3 size: 12 residues. The CDR3 DNA follows: TGTGCCAGCAGCTTAGCGGGCCGTGAGCAGTACTTC. Translation: CASSLAGREQYF.

The chain uses TRBV7-8 and TRBJ2-7; D unresolved. This CDR3 region has 15 residues. The V and J ends lost 5 bases and 4 bases respectively, with 18 bases between them. Germline CDR1 reads SGHVS; CDR2 reads FQNEAQ. The CDR3 protein is CASSPRGLEYYEQYF. CDR3 nucleotide sequence: TGTGCCAGCAGCCCTCGTGGATTGGAGTATTACGAGCAGTACTTC.

V is TRBV6-5 and J is TRBJ2-7; D gene unclear. This CDR3 spans 13 amino acids. The germline V gene has CDR1 MNHEY and CDR2 SVGAGI. Deletions cut 1 base from V and 3 bases from J, with 7 bases between. The CDR3 DNA follows: TGTGCCAGCAGTTACTATCGTAACTACGAGCAGTACTTC. Translation: CASSYYRNYEQYF.

V is TRBV19 and J is TRBJ1-5, with a weak D call TRBD1 (6 bases). Between the trimmed V and J ends, which lost 3 bases and 2 bases, there was a span of 11 bases. Germline lookup yields CDR1 LNHDA and CDR2 SQIVND (reference sequence). The CDR3 totals 15 residues. The CDR3 region is CASSIQGTGNQPQHF. CDR3 DNA sequence: TGTGCCAGTAGTATTCAGGGGACGGGCAATCAGCCCCAGCATTTT.

The CDR3 DNA reads TGTGCCAGCAGTGAAGCGCAGGTCCTCTATGGCTACACCTTC. It yields the protein CASSEAQVLYGYTF. The chain combines TRBV6-1 with TRBJ1-2; D gene uncertain. The length of the CDR3 is 14 residues. The V end was cut by 0 bases, the J end by 4 bases, with 9 bases between. The germline V gene encodes CDR1 MNHNS and CDR2 SASEGT.

The chain combines TRBV6-6 with TRBJ1-6; TRBD1 matches 9 bases. Germline trimming cut 2 bases from V and 8 bases from J; bases unmatched to any gene: 4. Germline loops: CDR1 MNHNY, CDR2 SVGAGI (reference sequence). This CDR3 contains 15 residues. The CDR3: CASSYLTGGDSPLHF. For the CDR3, the DNA is TGTGCCAGCAGTTACCTCACAGGGGGCGATTCACCCCTCCACTTT.

This clone has just one count. This rearrangement joins TRBV29-1 to TRBJ2-2; D unresolved. Germline-derived CDR1 and CDR2 are SQVTM and ANQGSEA. The CDR3 runs to 13 residues. V was trimmed by 1 base and J by 7 bases, leaving 10 bases between them. CDR3 bases: TGCAGCGTTGAAGTAGGGTATAACGGGGAGCTGTTTTTT. This translates into CSVEVGYNGELFF.

The rearrangement joins TRBV11-2 to TRBJ2-3, with 10 bases fitting TRBD2. V was pared by 0 bases and J by 0 bases, with 9 bases of the junction left unmatched. Germline CDR1 reads SGHAT; CDR2 reads FQNNGV. The CDR3 is made up of 19 amino acids. In DNA form, the CDR3 reads TGTGCCAGCAGCTTAGATTCGAGGACTAGCGGATTTAGCACAGATACGCAGTATTTT. Translation gives CASSLDSRTSGFSTDTQYF.

The chain employs TRBV7-2 and TRBJ1-5; D is uncertain. This CDR3 spans 15 amino acids. V shed 3 bases and J shed 0 bases, with 9 bases lying between them. Looked up from germline, CDR1 is SGHTA and CDR2 is FQGNSA. In DNA, the CDR3 is TGTGCCAGCAGCTTCAATATTAATAGCAATCAGCCCCAGCATTTT. This encodes CASSFNINSNQPQHF.

This clone is a singleton in its sample. The chain employs TRBV5-4 and TRBJ2-1; 14 bases are shared with TRBD2. The CDR3 extends over 17 amino acids. V lost 4 bases and J lost 8; bases outside the gene matches: 11. Germline V lookup: CDR1 SGHNT, CDR2 YYREEE (reference sequence). In DNA form, the CDR3 reads TGTGCCAGCAGCGCGGGACTAGCGGGAGTTATTGTCTATGAGCAGTTCTTC. This codes for CASSAGLAGVIVYEQFF.

CDR3 in DNA: TGTGCCAGCAGCTTAGATGTCACCCCTAGCAATCAGCCCCAGCATTTT. Its protein is CASSLDVTPSNQPQHF. The chain employs TRBV11-2 and TRBJ1-5; D remains ambiguous. V was clipped by 0 bases and J by 0 bases, with 9 bases between them. CDR3 length: 16 residues. Germline V gene lookup returns CDR1 SGHAT and CDR2 FQNNGV.

The gene calls are TRBV6-4 and TRBJ1-1, with D possibly being TRBD1 (6 bases). Germline V gene data show CDR1 as MRHNA and CDR2 as SNTAGT. Trimming pared 0 bases from V and 6 bases from J, leaving 23 bases between. The CDR3 runs to 18 residues. Here the CDR3 DNA reads TGTGCCAGCAGTGACTCCGTTGGAGGGCAGGGGTTGCCCGCTGAAGCTTTCTTT. It encodes CASSDSVGGQGLPAEAFF.

The V call is TRBV4-1, the J call TRBJ2-3; D not certain. The CDR3 extends over 12 amino acids. Per germline, CDR1 MGHRA and CDR2 YSYEKL. Trimming took off 1 base at V and 4 bases at J, with 3 bases between the two ends. CDR3 amino acids: CASSQVADTQYF. CDR3 nucleotide sequence: TGCGCCAGCAGCCAAGTCGCAGATACGCAGTATTTT.

The chain is built from TRBV7-9 and TRBJ2-3, with 9 nucleotides matching TRBD2. This CDR3 is 16 amino acids long. After removal of 3 bases from V and 2 bases from J, the junction contained 6 bases not matched to a gene. Per the germline V gene, CDR1 is SEHNR and CDR2 is FQNEAQ (reference sequence). DNA for the CDR3: TGTGCCAGCAGCTTCGCGGAGCGGGAGGTCACAGATACGCAGTATTTT. Translating gives CASSFAEREVTDTQYF.

This sequence joins TRBV2 and TRBJ2-5; 9 bases map to TRBD2. The CDR3 consists of 17 residues. Germline CDR1 SNHLY, CDR2 FYNNEI. Losses at the gene ends were 0 bases for V and 5 bases for J; bases not matched to a gene: 10. The CDR3 nucleotides are TGTGCCAGCAGTGAAGCGATCTGGCGGGGGGGCAGTGAGACCCAGTACTTC. It translates to CASSEAIWRGGSETQYF.

This chain uses TRBV5-4 with TRBJ2-7, with 8 bases identical to TRBD1. The V and J ends lost 7 bases and 5 bases, in that order; junction bases with no gene match: 11. The CDR3 has 14 amino acids. Germline values: CDR1 SGHNT, CDR2 YYREEE (reference sequence). The CDR3 nucleotides are TGTGCCAGCGGGGAGGCGGACAGGGTAAACGAGCAGTACTTC. This sequence encodes CASGEADRVNEQYF. Complete variable domain (other parts from reference TRBV5-4 and TRBJ2-7): ETGVTQSPTHLIKTRGQQVTLRCSSQSGHNTVSWYQQALGQGPQFIFQYYREEENGRGNFPPRFSGLQFPNYSSELNVNALELDDSALYLCASGEADRVNEQYFGPGTRLTVT.

This chain joins TRBV4-1 and TRBJ2-3; 8 bases fit TRBD2. V shed 3 bases, J shed 4 bases, and the junction held 9 bases outside the gene matches. Germline V CDR1 and CDR2: MGHRA, YSYEKL. The CDR3 totals 16 residues. Written as DNA, the CDR3 is TGCGCCAGCAGCCACCGGACTAGCTTATTATCAGATACGCAGTATTTT. Translation: CASSHRTSLLSDTQYF.